The following is a T cell receptor (beta chain) sequence with its context. Its antigen is still unknown. This record comes from a study of T cells in localized non-small cell lung cancer. Study outcomes and limitations: Uninvolved adjacent lung had more T cell clonality than any other tissue, topping tumor.

Using immunoSEQ multiplex PCR, the repertoire was profiled, and TCRdb retains in-frame clones only, with some absent. Of around 6,000 clones listed, 87% are singletons. The CDR3 is 10 residues long. The ends lost 8 bases at V and 14 bases at J; junction bases unmatched: 6. The source was peripheral blood, collected before any cancer treatment. V usage is TRBV23-1 and J usage is TRBJ2-1, with TRBD1 matching 7 bases. TRBV23-1 is filed as an ORF, its function uncertain. This TCR was sampled from a male donor older than 55 with stage I lung adenocarcinoma. The CDR3 protein is CASQLGGEFF. The CDR3 DNA reads as TGCGCCAGCCAACTAGGGGGCGAGTTCTTC.